These T cell receptor beta chains were read from a single sample in a study of identical twins. MiXCR, run by TCRdb on the 5' RACE reads, gives a single entry per CDR3 protein. The sample yields approximately 680,000 distinct CDR3 sequences, roughly 6.6% seen once. These data are also associated with another study on yellow fever vaccine responses in identical twins.

Sequenced: PBMCs. The receptors shown here come from a woman under 30 in good health. The CDR3 runs from the conserved cysteine through the conserved F or W. Each record gives: J gene, V gene, clone size, CDR3 length, D gene, CDR3 protein, CDR3 DNA. D genes are given only for firm matches. Where a row states a size, it is once, few, many or the class of an expanded clone; other rows omit it.

j_gene: TRBJ2-1
v_gene: TRBV5-1
abundance: few
len: 16
d_gene: TRBD1
CDR3aa: CASSWNGQGAYNEQFF
CDR3nt: TGCGCCAGCAGCTGGAATGGACAGGGGGCCTACAATGAGCAGTTCTTC

j_gene: TRBJ2-7
v_gene: TRBV3-1
abundance: NA
len: 13
d_gene: NA
CDR3aa: CASSQGGSGEQYF
CDR3nt: TGTGCCAGCAGCCAAGGTGGGAGCGGCGAGCAGTACTTC

j_gene: TRBJ2-4
v_gene: TRBV4-1
abundance: few
len: 15
d_gene: NA
CDR3aa: CASSHGAGGKNIQYF
CDR3nt: TGCGCCAGCAGCCATGGGGCGGGTGGCAAAAACATTCAGTACTTC

j_gene: TRBJ2-1
v_gene: TRBV29-1
abundance: many
len: 12
d_gene: TRBD1
CDR3aa: CSFEQGSNEQFF
CDR3nt: TGCAGCTTTGAACAGGGGTCAAATGAGCAGTTCTTC

j_gene: TRBJ1-5
v_gene: TRBV24-1
abundance: many
len: 13
d_gene: NA
CDR3aa: CATSDSSYQPQHF
CDR3nt: TGTGCCACCAGTGATTCCTCTTATCAGCCCCAGCATTTT

j_gene: TRBJ2-1
v_gene: TRBV11-2
abundance: few
len: 15
d_gene: NA
CDR3aa: CASSLSYREGGEQFF
CDR3nt: TGTGCCAGCAGCTTGTCGTACCGGGAAGGGGGTGAGCAGTTCTTC

j_gene: TRBJ1-5
v_gene: TRBV27
abundance: few
len: 14
d_gene: NA
CDR3aa: CASSLSPGFQPQHF
CDR3nt: TGTGCCAGCAGTTTATCGCCCGGCTTTCAACCCCAGCATTTT

j_gene: TRBJ2-3
v_gene: TRBV9
abundance: NA
len: 15
d_gene: NA
CDR3aa: CASTRGQANTDTQYF
CDR3nt: TGTGCCAGCACCCGTGGGCAAGCGAACACAGATACGCAGTATTTT

j_gene: TRBJ1-5
v_gene: TRBV7-2
abundance: NA
len: 16
d_gene: NA
CDR3aa: CASSFLGGRQDQPQHF
CDR3nt: TGTGCCAGCAGCTTCTTAGGCGGACGGCAGGATCAGCCCCAGCATTTT

j_gene: TRBJ2-2
v_gene: TRBV6-1
abundance: many
len: 15
d_gene: NA
CDR3aa: CASNTQGPNTGELFF
CDR3nt: TGTGCCAGCAACACACAAGGGCCGAACACCGGGGAGCTGTTTTTT

j_gene: TRBJ2-1
v_gene: TRBV29-1
abundance: many
len: 17
d_gene: TRBD2
CDR3aa: CSVEEAGGFLLGNEQFF
CDR3nt: TGCAGCGTTGAAGAAGCGGGGGGGTTCCTTTTAGGCAATGAGCAGTTCTTC

j_gene: TRBJ2-3
v_gene: TRBV12-3/TRBV12-4
abundance: many
len: 12
d_gene: NA
CDR3aa: CASTGLGDTQYF
CDR3nt: TGTGCCAGCACCGGACTCGGAGATACGCAGTATTTT

j_gene: TRBJ2-5
v_gene: TRBV15
abundance: few
len: 18
d_gene: NA
CDR3aa: CATSRSFIEVGVGETQYF
CDR3nt: TGTGCCACCAGCAGGAGTTTTATTGAAGTGGGAGTAGGAGAGACCCAGTACTTC

j_gene: TRBJ1-6
v_gene: TRBV20-1
abundance: few
len: 11
d_gene: NA
CDR3aa: CSAGGDSPLHF
CDR3nt: TGCAGTGCTGGGGGGGATTCACCCCTCCACTTT

j_gene: TRBJ1-4
v_gene: TRBV5-1
abundance: few
len: 13
d_gene: NA
CDR3aa: CASRSATNEKLFF
CDR3nt: TGCGCCAGCAGGTCCGCAACTAATGAAAAACTGTTTTTT

j_gene: TRBJ1-1
v_gene: TRBV11-2
abundance: many
len: 15
d_gene: NA
CDR3aa: CASRLSRGRNTEAFF
CDR3nt: TGTGCCAGCAGGTTATCCCGGGGACGGAACACTGAAGCTTTCTTT

j_gene: TRBJ2-5
v_gene: TRBV7-6
abundance: few
len: 15
d_gene: NA
CDR3aa: CASSSTGARQETQYF
CDR3nt: TGTGCCAGCAGCTCTACGGGGGCCCGCCAAGAGACCCAGTACTTC

j_gene: TRBJ2-1
v_gene: TRBV20-1
abundance: many
len: 13
d_gene: NA
CDR3aa: CSARWPAGNEQFF
CDR3nt: TGCAGTGCTAGGTGGCCTGCCGGCAATGAGCAGTTCTTC

j_gene: TRBJ2-1
v_gene: TRBV7-8
abundance: few
len: 18
d_gene: TRBD2
CDR3aa: CASSLASGGTSSYNEQFF
CDR3nt: TGTGCCAGCAGCTTAGCTAGCGGGGGGACCTCCTCCTACAATGAGCAGTTCTTC

j_gene: TRBJ2-2
v_gene: TRBV5-1
abundance: many
len: 15
d_gene: TRBD1
CDR3aa: CASSAGTVGSGELFF
CDR3nt: TGCGCCAGCAGCGCCGGGACAGTCGGTTCCGGGGAGCTGTTTTTT

j_gene: TRBJ2-2
v_gene: TRBV20-1
abundance: many
len: 16
d_gene: NA
CDR3aa: CSARGGSGWGTGELFF
CDR3nt: TGCAGTGCTAGAGGAGGCTCGGGCTGGGGCACCGGGGAGCTGTTTTTT

j_gene: TRBJ2-5
v_gene: TRBV20-1
abundance: many
len: 12
d_gene: TRBD2
CDR3aa: CSARRGQETQYF
CDR3nt: TGCAGTGCTAGGCGGGGGCAAGAGACCCAGTACTTC

j_gene: TRBJ2-3
v_gene: TRBV20-1
abundance: few
len: 16
d_gene: NA
CDR3aa: CSARDVNRGHTDTQYF
CDR3nt: TGCAGTGCTAGAGATGTGAACCGGGGACACACAGATACGCAGTATTTT

j_gene: TRBJ2-1
v_gene: TRBV4-1
abundance: few
len: 17
d_gene: TRBD2
CDR3aa: CASSQGTSGGASNEQFF
CDR3nt: TGCGCCAGCAGCCAAGGGACTAGCGGGGGGGCAAGCAATGAGCAGTTCTTC

j_gene: TRBJ2-3
v_gene: TRBV6-5
abundance: many
len: 15
d_gene: NA
CDR3aa: CASSYRGDSTDTQYF
CDR3nt: TGTGCCAGCAGTTACAGGGGGGACTCCACAGATACGCAGTATTTT

j_gene: TRBJ2-5
v_gene: TRBV14
abundance: NA
len: 16
d_gene: NA
CDR3aa: CASSLSGEPIQETQYF
CDR3nt: TGTGCCAGCAGCCTGTCCGGGGAACCAATTCAAGAGACCCAGTACTTC

j_gene: TRBJ2-1
v_gene: TRBV7-9
abundance: NA
len: 16
d_gene: TRBD2
CDR3aa: CASSTTGWGRAFEQFF
CDR3nt: TGTGCCAGCAGCACCACCGGATGGGGGAGGGCTTTTGAGCAGTTCTTC

j_gene: TRBJ2-5
v_gene: TRBV10-3
abundance: few
len: 13
d_gene: NA
CDR3aa: CAIRPGLKETQYF
CDR3nt: TGTGCCATCAGGCCTGGACTTAAAGAGACCCAGTACTTC

j_gene: TRBJ2-3
v_gene: TRBV27
abundance: NA
len: 14
d_gene: NA
CDR3aa: CASSPQAVADTQYF
CDR3nt: TGTGCCAGCAGCCCCCAAGCAGTGGCAGATACGCAGTATTTT